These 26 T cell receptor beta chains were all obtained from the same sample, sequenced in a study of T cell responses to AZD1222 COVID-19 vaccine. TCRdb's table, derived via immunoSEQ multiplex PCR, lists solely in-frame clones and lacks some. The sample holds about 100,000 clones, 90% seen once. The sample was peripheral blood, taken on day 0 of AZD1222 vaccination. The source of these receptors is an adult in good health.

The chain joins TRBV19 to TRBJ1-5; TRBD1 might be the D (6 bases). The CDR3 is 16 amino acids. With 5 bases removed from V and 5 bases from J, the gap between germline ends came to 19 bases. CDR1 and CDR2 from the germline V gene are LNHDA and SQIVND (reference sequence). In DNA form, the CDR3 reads TGTGCCAGTAGTGGCATAAGACAGGTTTGGGATCAGCCCCAGCATTTT. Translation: CASSGIRQVWDQPQHF.

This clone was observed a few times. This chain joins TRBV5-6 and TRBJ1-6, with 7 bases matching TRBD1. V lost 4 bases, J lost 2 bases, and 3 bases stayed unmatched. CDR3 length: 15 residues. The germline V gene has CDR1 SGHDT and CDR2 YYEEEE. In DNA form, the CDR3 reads TGTGCCAGCAGCCCTGGGACAGCCTATAATTCACCCCTCCACTTT. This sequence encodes CASSPGTAYNSPLHF.

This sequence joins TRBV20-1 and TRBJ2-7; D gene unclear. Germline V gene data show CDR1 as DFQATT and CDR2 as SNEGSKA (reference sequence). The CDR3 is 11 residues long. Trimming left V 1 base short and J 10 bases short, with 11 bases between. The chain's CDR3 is CSARARASQYF. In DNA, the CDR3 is TGCAGTGCTAGAGCGCGAGCGTCACAGTACTTC.

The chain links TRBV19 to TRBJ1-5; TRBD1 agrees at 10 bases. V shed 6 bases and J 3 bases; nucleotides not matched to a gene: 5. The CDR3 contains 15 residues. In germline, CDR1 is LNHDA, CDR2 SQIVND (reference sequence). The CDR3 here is CASSPTGGYNQPQHF. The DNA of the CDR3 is TGTGCCAGTAGCCCGACAGGGGGCTACAATCAGCCCCAGCATTTT. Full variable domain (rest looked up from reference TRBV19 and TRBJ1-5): DGGITQSPKYLFRKEGQNVTLSCEQNLNHDAMYWYRQDPGQGLRLIYYSQIVNDFQKGDIAEGYSVSREKKESFPLTVTSAQKNPTAFYLCASSPTGGYNQPQHFGDGTRLSIL.

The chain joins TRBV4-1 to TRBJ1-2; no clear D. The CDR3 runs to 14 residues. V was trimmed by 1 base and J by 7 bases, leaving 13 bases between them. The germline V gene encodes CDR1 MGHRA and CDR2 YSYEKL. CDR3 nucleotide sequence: TGCGCCAGCAGCCAAGGGGTGGGCCGGGGTGGCTACACCTTC. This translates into CASSQGVGRGGYTF.

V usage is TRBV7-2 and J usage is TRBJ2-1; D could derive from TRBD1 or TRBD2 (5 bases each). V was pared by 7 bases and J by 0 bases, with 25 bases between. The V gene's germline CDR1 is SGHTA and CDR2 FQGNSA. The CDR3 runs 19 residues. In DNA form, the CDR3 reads TGTGCCAGCACCGACAAGAGGGTCCTCCCGGGGCCCTCCTACAATGAGCAGTTCTTC. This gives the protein CASTDKRVLPGPSYNEQFF.

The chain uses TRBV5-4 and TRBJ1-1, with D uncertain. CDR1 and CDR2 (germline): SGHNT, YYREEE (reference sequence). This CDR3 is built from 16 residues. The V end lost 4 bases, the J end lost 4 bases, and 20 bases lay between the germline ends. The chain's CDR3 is CASSPGLEGLGTEAFF. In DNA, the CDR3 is TGTGCCAGCAGCCCGGGTTTAGAGGGTCTTGGCACTGAAGCTTTCTTT.

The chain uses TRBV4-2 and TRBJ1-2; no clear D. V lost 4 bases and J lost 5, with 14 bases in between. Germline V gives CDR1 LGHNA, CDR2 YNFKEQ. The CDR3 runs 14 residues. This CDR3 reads CASSLNKAGYGYTF. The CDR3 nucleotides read TGTGCCAGCAGCCTAAACAAGGCGGGGTATGGCTACACCTTC.

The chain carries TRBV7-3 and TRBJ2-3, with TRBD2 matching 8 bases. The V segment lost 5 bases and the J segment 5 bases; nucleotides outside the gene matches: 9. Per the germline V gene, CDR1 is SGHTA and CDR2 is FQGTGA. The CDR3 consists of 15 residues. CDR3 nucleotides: TGTGCCAGCAGCCCTTTCGGGGGGGCGGGAGATACGCAGTATTTT. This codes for CASSPFGGAGDTQYF.

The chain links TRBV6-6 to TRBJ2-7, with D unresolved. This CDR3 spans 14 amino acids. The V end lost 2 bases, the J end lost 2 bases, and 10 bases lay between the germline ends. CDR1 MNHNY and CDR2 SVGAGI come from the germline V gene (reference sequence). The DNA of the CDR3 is TGTGCCAGCAGTTACAAAAGAAGCACCTACGAGCAGTACTTC. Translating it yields CASSYKRSTYEQYF.

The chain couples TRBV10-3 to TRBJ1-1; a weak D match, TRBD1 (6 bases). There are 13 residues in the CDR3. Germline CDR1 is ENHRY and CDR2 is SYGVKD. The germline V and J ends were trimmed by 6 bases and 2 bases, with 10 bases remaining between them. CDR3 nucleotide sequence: TGTGCCATCAGAAGACAGGAAAACACTGAAGCTTTCTTT. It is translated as CAIRRQENTEAFF.

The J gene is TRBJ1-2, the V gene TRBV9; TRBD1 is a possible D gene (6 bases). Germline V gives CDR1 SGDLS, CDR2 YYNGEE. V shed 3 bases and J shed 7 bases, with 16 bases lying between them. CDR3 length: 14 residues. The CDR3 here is CASSAQQGGGGYTF. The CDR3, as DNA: TGTGCCAGCAGCGCCCAACAGGGAGGTGGTGGCTACACCTTC. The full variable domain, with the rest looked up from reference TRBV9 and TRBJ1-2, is DSGVTQTPKHLITATGQRVTLRCSPRSGDLSVYWYQQSLDQGLQFLIQYYNGEERAKGNILERFSAQQFPDLHSELNLSSLELGDSALYFCASSAQQGGGGYTFGSGTRLTVV.

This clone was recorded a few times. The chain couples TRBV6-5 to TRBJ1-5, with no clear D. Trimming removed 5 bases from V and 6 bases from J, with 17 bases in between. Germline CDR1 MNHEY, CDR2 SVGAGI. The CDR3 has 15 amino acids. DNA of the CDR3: TGTGCCAGCAGTCCCTCCCGGGGATCCGGTCAGCCCCAGCATTTT. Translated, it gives CASSPSRGSGQPQHF.

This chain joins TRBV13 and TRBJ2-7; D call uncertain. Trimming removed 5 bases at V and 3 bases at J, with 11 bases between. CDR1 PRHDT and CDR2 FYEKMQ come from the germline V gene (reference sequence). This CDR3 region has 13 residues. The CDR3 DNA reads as TGTGCCAGCAGCCTGAACCTACTCTACGAGCAGTACTTC. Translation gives CASSLNLLYEQYF.

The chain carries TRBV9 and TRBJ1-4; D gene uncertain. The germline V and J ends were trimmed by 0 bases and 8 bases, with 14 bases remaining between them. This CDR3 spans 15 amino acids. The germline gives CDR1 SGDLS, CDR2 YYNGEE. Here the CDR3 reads CASSVDLGIVEKLFF. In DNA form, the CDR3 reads TGTGCCAGCAGCGTAGATTTAGGGATTGTCGAAAAACTGTTTTTT. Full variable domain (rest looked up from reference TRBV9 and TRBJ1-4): DSGVTQTPKHLITATGQRVTLRCSPRSGDLSVYWYQQSLDQGLQFLIQYYNGEERAKGNILERFSAQQFPDLHSELNLSSLELGDSALYFCASSVDLGIVEKLFFGSGTQLSVL.

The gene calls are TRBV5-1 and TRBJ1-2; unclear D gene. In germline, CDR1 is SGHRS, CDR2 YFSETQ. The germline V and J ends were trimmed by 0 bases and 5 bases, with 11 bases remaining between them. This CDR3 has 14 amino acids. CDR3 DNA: TGCGCCAGCAGCTTGGTCAGTCCGTCTTATGGCTACACCTTC. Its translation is CASSLVSPSYGYTF.

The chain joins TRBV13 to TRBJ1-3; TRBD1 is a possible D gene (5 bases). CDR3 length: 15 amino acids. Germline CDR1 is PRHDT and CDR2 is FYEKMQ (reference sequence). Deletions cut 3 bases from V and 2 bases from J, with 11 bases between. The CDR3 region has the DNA TGTGCCAGCAGCTTGATGGGGCCGGCTGGAAACACCATATATTTT. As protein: CASSLMGPAGNTIYF. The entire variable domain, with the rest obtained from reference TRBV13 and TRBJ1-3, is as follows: AAGVIQSPRHLIKEKRETATLKCYPIPRHDTVYWYQQGPGQDPQFLISFYEKMQSDKGSIPDRFSAQQFSDYHSELNMSSLELGDSALYFCASSLMGPAGNTIYFGEGSWLTVV.

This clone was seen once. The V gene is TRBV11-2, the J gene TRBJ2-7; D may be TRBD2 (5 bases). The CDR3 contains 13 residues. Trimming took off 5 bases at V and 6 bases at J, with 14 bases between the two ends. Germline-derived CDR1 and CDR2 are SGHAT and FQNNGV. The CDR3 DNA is TGTGCCAGCAGCCGGACTCCCTTGGGCGAGCAGTACTTC. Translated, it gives CASSRTPLGEQYF.

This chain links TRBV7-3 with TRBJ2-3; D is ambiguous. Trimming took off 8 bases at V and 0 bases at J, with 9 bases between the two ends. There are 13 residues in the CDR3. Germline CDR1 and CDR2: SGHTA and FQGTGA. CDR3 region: CASGRISTDTQYF. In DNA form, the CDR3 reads TGTGCCAGCGGCCGCATCAGCACAGATACGCAGTATTTT.

The CDR3 is CASTPGRSPANYGYTF. CDR3 in DNA: TGCGCCAGTACACCGGGACGAAGCCCGGCAAACTATGGCTACACCTTC. The J gene is TRBJ1-2, the V gene TRBV4-1, with TRBD1 as a possible D gene (5 bases). The CDR3 is 16 amino acids. V lost 9 bases, J lost 2 bases, and 22 bases lay in between. In germline, CDR1 is MGHRA, CDR2 YSYEKL.

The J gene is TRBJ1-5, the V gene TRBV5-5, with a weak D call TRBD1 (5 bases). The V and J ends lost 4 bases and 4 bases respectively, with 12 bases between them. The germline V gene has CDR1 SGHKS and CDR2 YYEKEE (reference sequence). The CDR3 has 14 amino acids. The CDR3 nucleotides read TGTGCCAGCAGCGCGGGACTCCAAAATCAGCCCCAGCATTTT. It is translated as CASSAGLQNQPQHF.

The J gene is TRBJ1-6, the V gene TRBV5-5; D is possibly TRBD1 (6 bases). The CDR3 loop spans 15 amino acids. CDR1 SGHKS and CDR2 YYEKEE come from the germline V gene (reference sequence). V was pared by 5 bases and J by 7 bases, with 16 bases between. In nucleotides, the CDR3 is TGTGCCAGCAGTCACTCAGGACAGCCAAATTCACCCCTCCACTTT. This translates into CASSHSGQPNSPLHF. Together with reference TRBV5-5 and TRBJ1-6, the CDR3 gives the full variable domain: DAGVTQSPTHLIKTRGQQVTLRCSPISGHKSVSWYQQVLGQGPQFIFQYYEKEERGRGNFPDRFSARQFPNYSSELNVNALLLGDSALYLCASSHSGQPNSPLHFGNGTRLTVT.

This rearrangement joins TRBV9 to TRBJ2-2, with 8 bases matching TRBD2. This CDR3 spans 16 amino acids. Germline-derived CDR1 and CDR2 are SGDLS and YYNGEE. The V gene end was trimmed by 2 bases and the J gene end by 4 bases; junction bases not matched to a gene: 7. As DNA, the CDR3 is TGTGCCAGCAGCGTTTTTCGGGGGGGTTTCACCGGGGAGCTGTTTTTT. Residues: CASSVFRGGFTGELFF.

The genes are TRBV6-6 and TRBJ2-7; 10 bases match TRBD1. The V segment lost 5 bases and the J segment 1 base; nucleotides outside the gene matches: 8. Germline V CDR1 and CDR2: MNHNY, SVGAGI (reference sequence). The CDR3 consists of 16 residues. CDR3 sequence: CASSALPGQGSYEQYF. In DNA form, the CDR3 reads TGTGCCAGCAGTGCCTTGCCGGGACAGGGGTCCTACGAGCAGTACTTC.

CDR3 sequence: CASSLISGVGEKLFF. The CDR3, as DNA: TGTGCCAGCAGTTTGATATCAGGGGTCGGCGAAAAACTGTTTTTT. This chain links TRBV28 with TRBJ1-4; TRBD1 is a possible D gene (6 bases). Germline CDR1 reads MDHEN; CDR2 reads SYDVKM. The length of the CDR3 is 15 residues. The V and J ends lost 3 bases and 8 bases respectively, with 16 bases between them.

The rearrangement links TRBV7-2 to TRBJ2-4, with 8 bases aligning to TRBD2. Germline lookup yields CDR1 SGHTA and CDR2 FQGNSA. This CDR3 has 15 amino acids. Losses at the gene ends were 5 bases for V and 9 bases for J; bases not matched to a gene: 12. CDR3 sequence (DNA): TGTGCCAGCAGCCCGTTAGCGGGGCGGTTGGGCATTCAGTACTTC. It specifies CASSPLAGRLGIQYF.